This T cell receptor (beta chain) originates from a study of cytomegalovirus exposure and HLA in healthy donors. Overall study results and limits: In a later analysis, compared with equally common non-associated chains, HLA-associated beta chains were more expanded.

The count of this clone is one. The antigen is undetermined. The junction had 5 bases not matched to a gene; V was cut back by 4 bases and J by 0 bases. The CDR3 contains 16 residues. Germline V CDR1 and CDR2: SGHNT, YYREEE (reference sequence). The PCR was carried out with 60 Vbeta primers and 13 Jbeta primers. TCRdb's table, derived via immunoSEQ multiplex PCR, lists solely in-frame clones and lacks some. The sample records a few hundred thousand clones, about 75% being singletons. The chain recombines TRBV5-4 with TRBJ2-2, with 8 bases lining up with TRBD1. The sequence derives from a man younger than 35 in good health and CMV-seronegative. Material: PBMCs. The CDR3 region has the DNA TGTGCCAGCAGCCTCGGGGGACAGGCGAACACCGGGGAGCTGTTTTTT. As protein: CASSLGGQANTGELFF.